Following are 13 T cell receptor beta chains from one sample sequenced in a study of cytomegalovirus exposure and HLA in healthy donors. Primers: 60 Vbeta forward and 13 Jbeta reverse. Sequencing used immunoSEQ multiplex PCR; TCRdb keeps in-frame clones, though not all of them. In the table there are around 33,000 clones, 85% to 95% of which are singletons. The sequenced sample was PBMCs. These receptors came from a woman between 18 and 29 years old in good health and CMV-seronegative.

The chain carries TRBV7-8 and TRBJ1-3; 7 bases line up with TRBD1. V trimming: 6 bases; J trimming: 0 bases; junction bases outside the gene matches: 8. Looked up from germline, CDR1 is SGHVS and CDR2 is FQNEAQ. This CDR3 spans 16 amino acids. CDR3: CASRLGTVGSGNTIYF. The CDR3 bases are TGTGCCAGCAGACTCGGGACAGTAGGCTCTGGAAACACCATATATTTT.

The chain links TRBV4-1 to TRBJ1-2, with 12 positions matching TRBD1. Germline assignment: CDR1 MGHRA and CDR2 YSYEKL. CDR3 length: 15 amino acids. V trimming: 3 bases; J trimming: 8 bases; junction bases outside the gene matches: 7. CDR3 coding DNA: TGCGCCAGCAGCCAGGTGGGACAGGGGGCTCGCGGCTACACCTTC. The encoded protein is CASSQVGQGARGYTF.

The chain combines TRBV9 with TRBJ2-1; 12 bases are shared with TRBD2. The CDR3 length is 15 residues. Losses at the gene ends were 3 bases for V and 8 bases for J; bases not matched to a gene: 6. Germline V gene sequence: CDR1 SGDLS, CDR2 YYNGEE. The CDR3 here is CASSGTSGRTDEQFF. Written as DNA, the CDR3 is TGTGCCAGCAGCGGTACTAGCGGGAGGACGGATGAGCAGTTCTTC.

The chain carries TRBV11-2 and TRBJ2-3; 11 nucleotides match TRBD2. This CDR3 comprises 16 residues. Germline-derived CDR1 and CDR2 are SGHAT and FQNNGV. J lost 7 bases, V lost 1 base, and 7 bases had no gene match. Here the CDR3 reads CASSLVAGGPANTQYF. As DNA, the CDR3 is TGTGCCAGCAGCTTAGTAGCGGGAGGGCCAGCAAATACGCAGTATTTT. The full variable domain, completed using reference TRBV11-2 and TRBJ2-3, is EAGVAQSPRYKIIEKRQSVAFWCNPISGHATLYWYQQILGQGPKLLIQFQNNGVVDDSQLPKDRFSAERLKGVDSTLKIQPAKLEDSAVYLCASSLVAGGPANTQYFGPGTRLTVL.

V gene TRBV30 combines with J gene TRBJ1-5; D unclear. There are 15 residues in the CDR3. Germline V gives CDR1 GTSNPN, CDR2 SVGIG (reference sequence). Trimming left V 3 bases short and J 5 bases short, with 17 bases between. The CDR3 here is CAWSNGGREHQPQHF. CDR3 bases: TGTGCCTGGAGCAACGGTGGGAGGGAACATCAGCCCCAGCATTTT.

The CDR3 loop is CASSLSGTSGLNEQFF. CDR3 in DNA: TGTGCCAGCAGTTTATCGGGGACTAGCGGGCTGAATGAGCAGTTCTTC. V gene TRBV27 combines with J gene TRBJ2-1, with 12 nucleotides matching TRBD2. With 0 bases clipped from V and 7 bases from J, the junction kept 4 bases outside the gene matches. The V gene's germline CDR1 is MNHEY and CDR2 SMNVEV (reference sequence). The CDR3 covers 16 residues.

The CDR3 protein is CASSEALTGGLNQPQHF. The CDR3 DNA follows: TGTGCCAGCAGTGAAGCTTTGACAGGGGGCCTCAATCAGCCCCAGCATTTT. This chain links TRBV6-1 with TRBJ1-5; TRBD1 matches 10 bases. The J segment lost 3 bases and the V segment lost 0 bases, leaving 5 bases of the junction unmatched. The CDR3 totals 17 residues. Germline V gives CDR1 MNHNS, CDR2 SASEGT.

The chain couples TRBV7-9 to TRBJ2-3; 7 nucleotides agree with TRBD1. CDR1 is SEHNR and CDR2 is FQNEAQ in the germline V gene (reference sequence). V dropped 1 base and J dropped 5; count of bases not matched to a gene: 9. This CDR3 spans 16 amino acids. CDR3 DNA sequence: TGTGCCAGCAGCTTAGTTACAGGGGAAATTAAAGATACGCAGTATTTT. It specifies CASSLVTGEIKDTQYF.

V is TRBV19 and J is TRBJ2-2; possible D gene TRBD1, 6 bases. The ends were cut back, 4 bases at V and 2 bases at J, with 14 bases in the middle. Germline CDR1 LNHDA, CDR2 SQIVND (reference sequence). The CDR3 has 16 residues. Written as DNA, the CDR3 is TGTGCCAGTAGTACAATAAGACAGGAAAACACCGGGGAGCTGTTTTTT. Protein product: CASSTIRQENTGELFF.

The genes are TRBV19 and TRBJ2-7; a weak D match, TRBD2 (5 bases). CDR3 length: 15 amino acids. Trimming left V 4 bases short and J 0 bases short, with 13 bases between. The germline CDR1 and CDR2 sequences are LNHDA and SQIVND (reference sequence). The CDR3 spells CASSRESGSSYEQYF. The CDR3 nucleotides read TGTGCCAGTAGTAGGGAGAGCGGTAGCTCCTACGAGCAGTACTTC.

CDR3 sequence reads: CASSILGTGVNNEQFF. In DNA form, the CDR3 reads TGTGCCAGTAGTATTTTGGGGACAGGGGTAAACAATGAGCAGTTCTTC. This chain connects TRBV19 to TRBJ2-1, with 10 bases that match TRBD1. J gave up 5 bases and V 3 bases, and 7 bases lay outside the gene matches. Germline-derived CDR1 and CDR2 are LNHDA and SQIVND (reference sequence). This CDR3 has 16 residues.

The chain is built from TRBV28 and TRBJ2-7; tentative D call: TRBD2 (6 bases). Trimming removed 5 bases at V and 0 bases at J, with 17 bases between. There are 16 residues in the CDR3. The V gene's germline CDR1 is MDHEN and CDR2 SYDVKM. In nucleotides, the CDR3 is TGTGCCAGCAGTCCCCGCCGGCAGGACTACTCCTACGAGCAGTACTTC. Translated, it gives CASSPRRQDYSYEQYF.

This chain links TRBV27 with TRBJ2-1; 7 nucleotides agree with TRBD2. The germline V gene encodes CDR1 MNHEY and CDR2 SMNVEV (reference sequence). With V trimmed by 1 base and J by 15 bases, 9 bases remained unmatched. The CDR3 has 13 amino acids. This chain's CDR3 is CASSLYTGGLWFF. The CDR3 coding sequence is TGTGCCAGCAGTTTATATACGGGGGGTCTCTGGTTCTTC.